The next 4 T cell receptor beta chains were all read from a single sample in a study of cytomegalovirus exposure and HLA in healthy donors. The PCR employed 60 Vbeta primers together with 13 Jbeta primers. Produced via immunoSEQ multiplex PCR; TCRdb's table is partial and in-frame only. The data show tens of thousands of clones, roughly 70% seen once. The sequenced sample was PBMCs. The receptors come from a man aged 50 to 59 in good health and CMV-seronegative.

With regard to this clone: One end of the junction fails to match germline, which may point to a read error. The J gene is TRBJ2-7, the V gene TRBV7-9; weak D call: TRBD1 (6 bases). Germline V gives CDR1 SEHNR, CDR2 FQNEAQ (reference sequence). The CDR3 covers 18 residues. CDR3 sequence reads: CSSSLPLFRQVLSYEQYF. Written as DNA, the CDR3 is TGTTCCAGCAGCTTACCCCTCTTCAGACAGGTTCTATCCTACGAGCAGTACTTC.

The chain combines TRBV6-5 with TRBJ1-2; D is undetermined. Looked up from germline, CDR1 is MNHEY and CDR2 is SVGAGI. The CDR3 runs to 13 residues. With 5 bases removed from V and 6 bases from J, the gap between germline ends came to 13 bases. In nucleotides, the CDR3 is TGTGCCAGCAGTCCTGGCGGAGACCATGGCTACACCTTC. It codes for CASSPGGDHGYTF.

This clone was picked up a small number of times. This chain joins TRBV5-1 and TRBJ2-5; D is possibly TRBD1 (5 bases). Germline CDR1 and CDR2: SGHRS and YFSETQ. The CDR3 consists of 14 residues. V was shortened by 2 bases and J by 5 bases, with 13 bases between the two germline ends. The CDR3 loop reads CASSFQGTQETQYF. The CDR3, as DNA: TGCGCCAGCAGCTTTCAGGGTACCCAGGAGACCCAGTACTTC.

The gene calls are TRBV6-5 and TRBJ1-2; 7 bases fit TRBD1. Trimming at V came to 5 bases and at J to 4 bases, leaving 10 bases not matched to a gene. The CDR3 sequence is 15 residues long. The V gene's germline CDR1 is MNHEY and CDR2 SVGAGI. The CDR3 reads CASSPPWTGLYGYTF. CDR3 nucleotide sequence: TGTGCCAGCAGTCCCCCGTGGACAGGCCTCTATGGCTACACCTTC.